The rows below give T cell receptor beta chains drawn from one sample of a study of T cell responses to AZD1222 COVID-19 vaccine. The table came from immunoSEQ multiplex PCR; TCRdb's copy has only in-frame clones and leaves some out. The repertoire holds about 97,000 clones, with about 89% as singletons. The starting material was peripheral blood, obtained on day 0 of AZD1222 vaccination. These receptors were taken from an adult in good health. Both conserved end residues are part of each CDR3. D genes are given only for firm matches. Not every row has a clone size; where given, it reads once, few, many or a size class.

v_call	j_call	clone_size	d_call	cdr3_aa	cdr3_nt
TRBV9	TRBJ2-5	-	-	CASSPAAQETQYF	TGTGCCAGCAGCCCGGCGGCTCAAGAGACCCAGTACTTC
TRBV3-1/TRBV3-2	TRBJ2-5	-	-	CASSQDLTETQYF	TGTGCCAGCAGCCAGGACTTAACCGAGACCCAGTACTTC
TRBV5-6	TRBJ1-5	-	-	CASSLSPFNQPQHF	TGTGCCAGCAGCTTGTCCCCCTTCAATCAGCCCCAGCATTTT
TRBV2	TRBJ1-1	-	-	CASSAREGSTEAFF	TGTGCCAGCAGTGCCCGGGAGGGAAGCACTGAAGCTTTCTTT
TRBV28	TRBJ1-2	-	TRBD1	CASSPSGQGGRYGYTF	TGTGCCAGCAGTCCTTCGGGACAGGGTGGTCGATATGGCTACACCTTC
TRBV27	TRBJ1-1	-	-	CASSLETPLPGYMGEAFF	TGTGCCAGCAGTTTAGAGACCCCACTACCAGGGTACATGGGTGAAGCTTTCTTT
TRBV7-6	TRBJ2-7	-	-	CASSSRYGRNYEQYF	TGTGCCAGCAGCTCGAGATACGGCAGGAACTACGAGCAGTACTTC
TRBV28	TRBJ1-5	-	TRBD1	CASLSGTGPSNQPQHF	TGTGCCAGCCTAAGCGGGACAGGCCCTAGCAATCAGCCCCAGCATTTT
TRBV12-3/TRBV12-4	TRBJ1-4	-	-	CASSLEGVEKLFF	TGTGCCAGCAGTTTAGAAGGGGTTGAAAAACTGTTTTTT
TRBV2	TRBJ1-2	-	-	CASSEARGRGGGYTF	TGTGCCAGCAGTGAAGCGAGGGGCAGGGGAGGCGGCTACACCTTC
TRBV11-3	TRBJ2-7	once	TRBD2	CASSLDVKVAGGPTYEQYF	TGTGCCAGCAGCTTAGATGTTAAGGTAGCGGGGGGTCCAACCTACGAGCAGTACTTC
TRBV11-2	TRBJ2-3	-	TRBD2	CASSTRLAGTSDTQYF	TGTGCCAGCAGCACTCGACTAGCGGGAACGTCAGATACGCAGTATTTT
TRBV15	TRBJ2-7	-	-	CATSPREGNYEQYF	TGTGCCACCAGCCCCAGAGAGGGAAACTACGAGCAGTACTTC
TRBV5-1	TRBJ2-7	few	TRBD2	CASSLVASGNSYEQYF	TGCGCCAGCAGCTTGGTAGCTAGCGGGAACTCCTACGAGCAGTACTTC
TRBV9	TRBJ2-4	-	-	CASSPSGGLAKNIQYF	TGTGCCAGCAGCCCTTCGGGGGGCCTAGCCAAAAACATTCAGTACTTC
TRBV3-1/TRBV3-2	TRBJ1-1	-	-	CASSQANRAVTEAFF	TGTGCCAGCAGCCAAGCAAACAGGGCGGTAACTGAAGCTTTCTTT
TRBV6-6	TRBJ1-2	-	-	CASSYNTGNYGYTF	TGTGCCAGCAGTTACAACACTGGGAACTATGGCTACACCTTC
TRBV5-8	TRBJ2-2	-	-	CASSQGIWTGELFF	TGTGCCAGCAGCCAGGGTATATGGACCGGGGAGCTGTTTTTT
TRBV4-3	TRBJ2-7	-	TRBD2	CASSQEEGGGGPSYEQYF	TGCGCCAGCAGCCAAGAAGAGGGCGGGGGGGGCCCTTCCTACGAGCAGTACTTC
TRBV4-2	TRBJ1-1	-	TRBD1	CASSPWTGGNTEAFF	TGTGCCAGCAGCCCGTGGACAGGGGGGAACACTGAAGCTTTCTTT
TRBV19	TRBJ2-5	-	-	CASSTRVPQETQYF	TGTGCCAGTAGTACCAGGGTTCCCCAAGAGACCCAGTACTTC
TRBV5-4	TRBJ2-3	-	TRBD1	CASSLAGGSDTQYF	TGTGCCAGCAGCTTGGCAGGGGGCTCAGATACGCAGTATTTT
TRBV3-1/TRBV3-2	TRBJ2-5	-	-	CASSQGTSQETQYF	TGTGCCAGCAGCCAAGGGACTTCCCAAGAGACCCAGTACTTC
TRBV5-6	TRBJ1-1	once	TRBD1	CASSFATGAGGAFF	TGTGCCAGCAGCTTCGCAACAGGGGCGGGGGGAGCTTTCTTT
TRBV7-8	TRBJ2-1	-	-	CASSTDQGTEQFF	TGTGCCAGCAGCACCGACCAGGGGACTGAGCAGTTCTTC
TRBV19	TRBJ1-5	-	-	CASSMALNQPQHF	TGTGCCAGTAGTATGGCACTCAATCAGCCCCAGCATTTT
TRBV6-2/TRBV6-3	TRBJ2-1	-	TRBD1	CASSDRVGEQFF	TGTGCCAGCAGCGACAGGGTTGGGGAGCAGTTCTTC
TRBV30	TRBJ2-7	-	TRBD2	CAWGGLAGSVQYF	TGTGCCTGGGGGGGACTAGCGGGATCGGTGCAGTACTTC
TRBV10-3	TRBJ1-2	-	TRBD1	CAINRGQGNYGYTF	TGTGCCATCAACCGGGGACAGGGAAACTATGGCTACACCTTC
TRBV4-2	TRBJ1-2	-	TRBD1	CASGQALYGYTF	TGTGCCAGCGGACAGGCGCTCTATGGCTACACCTTC
TRBV7-2	TRBJ2-1	-	-	CASSLGLGETDEQFF	TGTGCCAGCAGCTTAGGGCTGGGGGAGACGGATGAGCAGTTCTTC
TRBV28	TRBJ1-2	-	TRBD1	CASSLGDRGGGYTF	TGTGCCAGCAGTTTAGGGGACAGGGGGGGTGGCTACACCTTC
TRBV7-3	TRBJ2-1	-	-	CASSLTGTRNNEQFF	TGTGCCAGCAGCTTAACTGGTACTAGAAACAATGAGCAGTTCTTC
TRBV4-1	TRBJ1-1	-	TRBD1	CASSPDRVLKNTEAFF	TGCGCCAGCAGCCCTGACAGGGTTCTAAAGAACACTGAAGCTTTCTTT
TRBV7-2	TRBJ1-6	few	-	CASSRRAGAESPLHF	TGTGCCAGCAGCCGGCGGGCCGGGGCGGAAAGTCCCCTCCACTTT
TRBV28	TRBJ2-1	-	-	CASSSPRGEYNEQFF	TGTGCCAGCAGTTCCCCTAGGGGAGAGTACAATGAGCAGTTCTTC
TRBV4-2	TRBJ2-5	-	-	CASSQDLEETQYF	TGTGCCAGCAGCCAAGATTTGGAGGAGACCCAGTACTTC
TRBV2	TRBJ2-2	-	-	CASKGQANTGELFF	TGTGCCAGCAAGGGACAAGCGAACACCGGGGAGCTGTTTTTT
TRBV7-9	TRBJ2-2	-	TRBD1	CASSDPGQANTGELFF	TGTGCCAGCAGCGACCCGGGACAGGCGAACACCGGGGAGCTGTTTTTT
TRBV27	TRBJ1-5	-	TRBD1	CASSSIDRVSNQPQHF	TGTGCCAGCAGTTCAATTGACAGGGTGAGCAATCAGCCCCAGCATTTT